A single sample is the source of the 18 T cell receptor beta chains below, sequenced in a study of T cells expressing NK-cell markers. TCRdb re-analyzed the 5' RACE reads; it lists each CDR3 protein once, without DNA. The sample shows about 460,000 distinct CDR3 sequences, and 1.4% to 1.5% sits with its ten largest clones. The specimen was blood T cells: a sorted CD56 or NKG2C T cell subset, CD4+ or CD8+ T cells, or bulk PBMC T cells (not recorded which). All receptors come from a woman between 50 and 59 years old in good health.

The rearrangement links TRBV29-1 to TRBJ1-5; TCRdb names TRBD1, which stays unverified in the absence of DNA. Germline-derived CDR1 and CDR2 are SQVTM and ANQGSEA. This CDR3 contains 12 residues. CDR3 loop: CSVGTGVVAQHF. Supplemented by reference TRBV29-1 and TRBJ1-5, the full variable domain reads SAVISQKPSRDICQRGTSLTIQCQVDSQVTMMFWYRQQPGQSLTLIATANQGSEATYESGFVIDKFPISRPNLTFSTLTVSNMSPEDSSIYLCSVGTGVVAQHFGDGTRLSIL.

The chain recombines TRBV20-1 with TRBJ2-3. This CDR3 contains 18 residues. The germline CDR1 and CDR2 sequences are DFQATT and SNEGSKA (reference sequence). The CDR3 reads CSASSFYPLGFPTDTQYF.

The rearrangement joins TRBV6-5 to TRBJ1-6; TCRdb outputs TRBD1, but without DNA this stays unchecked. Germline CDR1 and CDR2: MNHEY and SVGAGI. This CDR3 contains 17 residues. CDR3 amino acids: CASSYSRTGGSNSPLHF.

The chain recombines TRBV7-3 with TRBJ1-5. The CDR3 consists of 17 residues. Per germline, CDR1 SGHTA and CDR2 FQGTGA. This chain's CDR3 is CASSFRRDSNSDQPQHF.

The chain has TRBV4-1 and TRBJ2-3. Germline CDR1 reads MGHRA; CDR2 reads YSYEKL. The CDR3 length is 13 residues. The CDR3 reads CASSEVSTDTQYF.

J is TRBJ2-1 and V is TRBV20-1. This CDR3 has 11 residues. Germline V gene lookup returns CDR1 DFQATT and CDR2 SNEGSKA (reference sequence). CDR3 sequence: CSAMSYDEQFF.

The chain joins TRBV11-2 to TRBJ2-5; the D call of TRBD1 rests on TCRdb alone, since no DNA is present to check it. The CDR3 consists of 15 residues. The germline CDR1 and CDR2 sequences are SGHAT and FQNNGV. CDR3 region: CASSLDRGKGETQYF.

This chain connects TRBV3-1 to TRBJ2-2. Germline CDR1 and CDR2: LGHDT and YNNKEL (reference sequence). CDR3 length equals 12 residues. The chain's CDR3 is CASSQSTGELFF.

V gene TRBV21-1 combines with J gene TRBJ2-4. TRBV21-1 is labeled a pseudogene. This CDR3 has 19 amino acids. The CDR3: CASSKGSDGSSLAKNIQYF.

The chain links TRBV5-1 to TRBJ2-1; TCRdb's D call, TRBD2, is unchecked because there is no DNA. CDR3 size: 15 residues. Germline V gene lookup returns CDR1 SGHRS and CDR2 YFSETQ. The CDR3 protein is CASSLEGSDILEQFF.

This CDR3 reads CASRQAGTSGVTSTDTQYF. V is TRBV12-3 or TRBV12-4 and J is TRBJ2-3; TCRdb picks TRBD2, but there is no DNA to check that call. There are 19 residues in the CDR3.

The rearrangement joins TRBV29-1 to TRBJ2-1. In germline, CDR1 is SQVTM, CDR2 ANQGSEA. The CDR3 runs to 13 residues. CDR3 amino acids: CSVAQSSYNEQFF.

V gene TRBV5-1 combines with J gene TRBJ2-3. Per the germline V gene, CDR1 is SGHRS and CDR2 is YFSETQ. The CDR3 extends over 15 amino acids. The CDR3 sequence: CASSRVGLESDTQYF.

The CDR3 reads CASSEILSEKQFF. The V gene is TRBV5-1, the J gene TRBJ2-1. The CDR3 is 13 residues long. Germline V gene sequence: CDR1 SGHRS, CDR2 YFSETQ.

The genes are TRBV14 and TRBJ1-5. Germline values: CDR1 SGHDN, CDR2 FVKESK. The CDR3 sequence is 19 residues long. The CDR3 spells CASSGSRGSRRFSNQPQHF.

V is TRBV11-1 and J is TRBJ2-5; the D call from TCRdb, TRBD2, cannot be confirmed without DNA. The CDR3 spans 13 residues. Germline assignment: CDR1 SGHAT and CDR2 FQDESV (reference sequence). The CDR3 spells CASRGGLQETQYF.

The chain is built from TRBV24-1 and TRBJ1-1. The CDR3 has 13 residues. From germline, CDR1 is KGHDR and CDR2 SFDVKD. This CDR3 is CATSDLLNTEAFF.

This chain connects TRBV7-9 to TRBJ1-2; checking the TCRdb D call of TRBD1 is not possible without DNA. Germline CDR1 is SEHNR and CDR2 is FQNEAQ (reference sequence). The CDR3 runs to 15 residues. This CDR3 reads CASSLTGQTNYGYTF.